The T cell receptor beta chain described here comes from a study of blood T cell repertoires in COVID-19. At the level of the study: Samples came from the United States, Italy and Spain, spanning acute and convalescent COVID-19. Nucleic acid was either cDNA or gDNA, and it came from T cells, B-cell-depleted T cells, or PBMCs.

This clone was found once. Sequenced by immunoSEQ multiplex PCR; TCRdb stores in-frame clones only, minus some. Found here are about 50,000 clones, around 73% of them singletons; the top ten hold around 5.4%. From germline, CDR1 is SGHAT and CDR2 FQDESV (reference sequence). CDR3 length: 15 amino acids. V lost 4 bases, J lost 4 bases, and 14 bases lay in between. This TCR was sampled from a woman between 50 and 59 years old with acute COVID-19. This chain connects TRBV11-1 to TRBJ2-1; D perhaps matches TRBD2 (6 bases). Sequencing used PBMCs or T cells enriched from blood (not recorded which). The CDR3 is CASSSGTPGYNEQFF. The DNA of the CDR3 is TGTGCCAGCAGCTCCGGGACTCCGGGGTACAATGAGCAGTTCTTC.